These 20 T cell receptor beta chains originate from one sample sequenced in a study of T cells in Graves' hyperthyroidism and ophthalmopathy. Amplification yielded TCR beta CDR3 regions, with RNA transcripts as the source. The primer set for the first-round RT-PCR of the TCR CDR3 was HTBI. TCRdb passed the multiplex PCR reads through MiXCR, listing each CDR3 protein once. The repertoire holds approximately 690,000 distinct CDR3 sequences, with about 14% as singletons. Sequencing used blood. The receptors here all came from a woman between 50 and 59 years old with Graves' ophthalmopathy.

This clonotype was seen a few times. The chain couples TRBV29-1 to TRBJ2-5, with D possibly being TRBD1 (5 bases). The CDR3 runs to 14 residues. The germline V and J ends were trimmed by 2 bases and 1 base, with 11 bases remaining between them. Per the germline V gene, CDR1 is SQVTM and CDR2 is ANQGSEA. The CDR3 spells CSVEFGAVQETQYF. The DNA for the CDR3 is TGCAGCGTTGAATTTGGGGCAGTCCAAGAGACCCAGTACTTC.

In its sample, this clonotype was seen many times. The chain employs TRBV6-5 and TRBJ2-7; D is possibly TRBD1 (5 bases). CDR3 length: 15 residues. CDR1 and CDR2 (germline): MNHEY, SVGAGI. The germline V and J ends were trimmed by 0 bases and 3 bases, with 12 bases remaining between them. As DNA, the CDR3 is TGTGCCAGCAGTTACTCTAGTGACAGCCACTACGAGCAGTACTTC. Translated, it gives CASSYSSDSHYEQYF.

This clonotype has at least ten counts. The chain joins TRBV15 to TRBJ1-1; tentatively, D is TRBD1 (6 bases). This CDR3 spans 16 amino acids. Germline V gene data show CDR1 as LNHNV and CDR2 as YYDKDF (reference sequence). V gave up 1 base and J gave up 6 bases, with 18 bases separating them. CDR3 nucleotide sequence: TGTGCCACCAGCAGAGCAGGGGCTGGGATCCTAGCTGAAGCTTTCTTT. It is translated as CATSRAGAGILAEAFF.

Comments on this clonotype: A much larger clone differs from this one at a single base, so this may be a read error. The rearrangement joins TRBV11-2 to TRBJ2-2, with D hard to call. CDR1 SGHAT and CDR2 FQNNGV come from the germline V gene. This CDR3 has 13 amino acids. The CDR3 spells CASNLDRSGELFF. DNA of the CDR3: TGTGCCAGCAACTTAGATCGGTCCGGGGAGCTGTTTTTT.

This clonotype was counted many times. J is TRBJ2-2 and V is TRBV28; TRBD2 is a possible D gene (6 bases). This CDR3 is built from 15 residues. The germline V gene encodes CDR1 MDHEN and CDR2 SYDVKM. V was clipped by 6 bases and J by 8 bases, with 19 bases between them. CDR3 nucleotides: TGTGCCAGCAGCTCCCGAAGACTAGTCGAGGGGGAGCTGTTTTTT. Protein product: CASSSRRLVEGELFF.

This clonotype was seen a few times. V is TRBV6-1 and J is TRBJ2-1; a possible D gene is TRBD2 (5 bases). CDR3 length: 14 residues. Trimming shortened V by 5 bases and J by 10 bases, and 18 bases separated the two germline ends. Germline assignment: CDR1 MNHNS and CDR2 SASEGT. The chain's CDR3 is CASSQSGDKGEQFF. Written as DNA, the CDR3 is TGTGCCAGCAGTCAAAGCGGAGACAAAGGGGAGCAGTTCTTC.

Many counts were recorded for this clonotype. The J gene is TRBJ2-7, the V gene TRBV20-1; 9 nucleotides line up with TRBD1. This CDR3 is 14 amino acids long. The trim removed 6 bases at V and 4 bases at J, leaving 10 bases unmatched. Germline loops: CDR1 DFQATT, CDR2 SNEGSKA (reference sequence). CDR3 sequence (DNA): TGCAGTGCAAACGGGACAGGGTCATGGTACGAGCAGTACTTC. Its protein is CSANGTGSWYEQYF.

This clonotype showed up just a few times. The gene calls are TRBV9 and TRBJ1-5, with 10 bases aligning to TRBD1. The CDR3 extends over 15 amino acids. Germline CDR1 and CDR2: SGDLS and YYNGEE. V lost 4 bases, J lost 4 bases, and 5 bases stayed unmatched. The CDR3 region has the DNA TGTGCCAGCAGCACGGGACAGGGGCGGAATCAGCCCCAGCATTTT. Its translation is CASSTGQGRNQPQHF.

The chain employs TRBV6-5 and TRBJ2-7; maybe TRBD1 (6 bases). V was clipped by 0 bases and J by 0 bases, with 12 bases between them. Germline CDR1 and CDR2: MNHEY and SVGAGI. The CDR3 runs 16 residues. The CDR3 reads CASSYSSGDTSYEQYF. Written as DNA, the CDR3 is TGTGCCAGCAGTTACTCTAGTGGGGACACCTCCTACGAGCAGTACTTC.

This clonotype was detected ten times or more. The V and J genes are TRBV3-1 and TRBJ2-2; D is possibly TRBD1 (6 bases). V gave up 4 bases and J gave up 0 bases, with 12 bases separating them. The CDR3 runs 16 residues. CDR1 and CDR2 from the germline V gene are LGHDT and YNNKEL (reference sequence). The CDR3 DNA reads as TGTGCCAGCAGCCCCACAGGGAACACGAACACCGGGGAGCTGTTTTTT. Translation gives CASSPTGNTNTGELFF.

This clonotype showed up many times. The junction shows a germline mismatch at one end, possibly a read error. This sequence joins TRBV15 and TRBJ1-5; TRBD1 is a possible D gene (5 bases). The CDR3 is made up of 13 amino acids. Germline loops: CDR1 LNHNV, CDR2 YYDKDF (reference sequence). CDR3 loop: CATSSDSNQPQHF. CDR3 sequence (DNA): TGTGCCACCAGCAGTGACAGCAACCAGCCCCAGCATTTT.

The chain uses TRBV5-8 and TRBJ2-1, with 7 positions matching TRBD1. The CDR3 has 17 amino acids. The germline V gene encodes CDR1 SGHTS and CDR2 YDEGEE. V was pared by 4 bases and J by 0 bases, with 10 bases of the junction left unmatched. CDR3 sequence: CASSTGQVQSSYNEQFF. CDR3 in DNA: TGTGCCAGCAGCACCGGACAGGTCCAAAGCTCCTACAATGAGCAGTTCTTC.

This clonotype was found many times. The chain is built from TRBV2 and TRBJ2-7, with 7 bases that match TRBD1. CDR1 and CDR2 (germline): SNHLY, FYNNEI. The CDR3 length is 12 residues. V lost 10 bases, J lost 5 bases, and 8 bases stayed unmatched. The CDR3 DNA reads as TGTGCCACCCGACAGGGATGGCACGAGCAGTACTTC. Amino acid sequence: CATRQGWHEQYF.

This clonotype was recorded at least ten times. This rearrangement joins TRBV9 to TRBJ2-3; no clear D gene. Germline CDR1 SGDLS, CDR2 YYNGEE. The CDR3 runs to 12 residues. V shed 2 bases and J shed 2 bases, with 3 bases lying between them. The CDR3 DNA sequence: TGTGCCAGCAGCGTGGACACAGATACGCAGTATTTT. This encodes CASSVDTDTQYF. Looking up the rest from reference TRBV9 and TRBJ2-3 gives the full variable domain: DSGVTQTPKHLITATGQRVTLRCSPRSGDLSVYWYQQSLDQGLQFLIQYYNGEERAKGNILERFSAQQFPDLHSELNLSSLELGDSALYFCASSVDTDTQYFGPGTRLTVL.

This clonotype was recorded a few times. This rearrangement joins TRBV20-1 to TRBJ2-1; D ambiguous. This CDR3 is built from 13 residues. CDR1 is DFQATT and CDR2 is SNEGSKA in the germline V gene (reference sequence). Trimming took off 5 bases at V and 1 base at J, with 9 bases between the two ends. The CDR3 region is CSAGMGSYNEQFF. CDR3 DNA sequence: TGCAGTGCTGGGATGGGGTCCTACAATGAGCAGTTCTTC.

This clonotype was observed at least ten times. The rearrangement links TRBV6-4 to TRBJ2-7; 7 nucleotides agree with TRBD1. V lost 0 bases, J lost 7 bases, and 3 bases stayed unmatched. This CDR3 comprises 13 residues. The germline gives CDR1 MRHNA, CDR2 SNTAGT. The CDR3 DNA follows: TGTGCCAGCAGTGACTCGTTACAGGGGGAGCAGTACTTC. Its protein product is CASSDSLQGEQYF.

Ten or more counts support this clonotype. V gene TRBV7-9 combines with J gene TRBJ2-5; D gene unclear. Trimming removed 0 bases from V and 1 base from J, with 6 bases in between. The V gene's germline CDR1 is SEHNR and CDR2 FQNEAQ (reference sequence). The CDR3 covers 14 residues. The CDR3 is CASSLAPVQETQYF. The CDR3 DNA follows: TGTGCCAGCAGCTTAGCCCCCGTCCAAGAGACCCAGTACTTC.

A few counts support this clonotype. The chain recombines TRBV5-1 with TRBJ2-7; TRBD1 is a possible D gene (5 bases). V was trimmed by 2 bases and J by 5 bases, leaving 14 bases between them. The CDR3 is 14 residues long. Germline CDR1 is SGHRS and CDR2 is YFSETQ. CDR3 residues: CASSFGGARDEQYF. Here the CDR3 DNA reads TGCGCCAGCAGCTTTGGTGGGGCCAGGGACGAGCAGTACTTC.

The chain combines TRBV12-3 or TRBV12-4 with TRBJ1-1; 7 bases match TRBD1. The CDR3 is 14 residues long. Losses at the gene ends were 8 bases for V and 1 base for J; bases not matched to a gene: 7. DNA of the CDR3: TGTGCCAGCCGTAGAACAGGGGCGAACACTGAAGCTTTCTTT. Its protein is CASRRTGANTEAFF.

This clonotype appeared a few times. The chain recombines TRBV5-4 with TRBJ1-2; 9 nucleotides match TRBD1. Germline values: CDR1 SGHNT, CDR2 YYREEE (reference sequence). V dropped 1 base and J dropped 10; count of bases not matched to a gene: 5. The CDR3 is made up of 13 amino acids. CDR3 sequence (DNA): TGTGCCAGCAGCTTGAGACAGGGGGTTAACTACACCTTC. Translation gives CASSLRQGVNYTF.